The rows below give T cell receptor beta chains drawn from one sample of a study of PD-1 blockade in classical Hodgkin lymphoma. Profiling relied on immunoSEQ multiplex PCR, and the TCRdb table lists in-frame clones only, not all of them. The sample records about 27,000 clones, 78% being singletons. The input for sequencing was peripheral blood mononuclear cells (PBMCs), taken before the second cycle of nivolumab. The origin of the receptors is a human donor with classical Hodgkin lymphoma. CDR3s include the opening cysteine and the closing phenylalanine or tryptophan. D genes are given only for firm matches. Clone sizes are given selectively: once, few, many, or a class where the clone is expanded.

d_call	v_call	j_call	clone_size	cdr3_nt	cdr3_aa
NA	TRBV7-2	TRBJ1-4	NA	TGTGCCAGCAGCTTGGAGGGCAGGGGTAATGAAAAACTGTTTTTT	CASSLEGRGNEKLFF
NA	TRBV2	TRBJ2-7	NA	TGTGCCCTTTGGGGGGGGGCAGGGTCCTACGAGCAGTACTTC	CALWGGAGSYEQYF
TRBD2	TRBV28	TRBJ2-1	NA	TGTGCCAGAAACAGGACTAGCGGGCATGAGCAGTTCTTC	CARNRTSGHEQFF
NA	TRBV6-5	TRBJ1-2	few	TGTGCCAGCAAGGCAGATAACTATGGCTACACCTTC	CASKADNYGYTF
NA	TRBV7-2	TRBJ2-7	once	TGTGCCAGCAGCTTAGAGGCTACTCGATATTCGTACGAGCAGTACTTC	CASSLEATRYSYEQYF
NA	TRBV6-5	TRBJ2-7	NA	TGTGCCAGCAGAATCCAGGGTGACACCTACGAGCAGTACTTC	CASRIQGDTYEQYF
NA	TRBV6-6	TRBJ1-6	NA	TGTGCCAGCAGTTACAGGGGGATTTCTTCACCCCTCCACTTT	CASSYRGISSPLHF
NA	TRBV28	TRBJ2-7	NA	TGTGCCAGCAGTTTAGGGGGGGGCATCTACGAGCAGTACTTC	CASSLGGGIYEQYF
TRBD1	TRBV18	TRBJ1-5	NA	TGTGCCAGCTCACCATCGAAGGGGGCCGATCAGCCCCAGCATTTT	CASSPSKGADQPQHF
TRBD1	TRBV6-1	TRBJ1-5	NA	TGTGCCAGCAGGGACAGGGGAAGCAATCAGCCCCAGCATTTT	CASRDRGSNQPQHF
NA	TRBV7-3	TRBJ2-5	NA	TGTGCCAGCAGCTCCGGGCAGGCCCGAGAGACCCAGTACTTC	CASSSGQARETQYF
TRBD1	TRBV14	TRBJ2-5	NA	TGTGCCAGCAGCCCTCCGGGACAGGGATCGACCCAGTACTTC	CASSPPGQGSTQYF
NA	TRBV27	TRBJ1-1	NA	TGTGCCAGCAGTTTAGAGTGGACACCGAACACTGAAGCTTTCTTT	CASSLEWTPNTEAFF
TRBD2	TRBV7-2	TRBJ2-1	NA	TGTGCCAGCAGCTTAGTCCCTAGCGGGGGGTCATCCTACAATGAGCAGTTCTTC	CASSLVPSGGSSYNEQFF
NA	TRBV7-2	TRBJ1-5	once	TGTGCCAGCAGCCAGACCTATCAAAGCAATCAGCCCCAGCATTTT	CASSQTYQSNQPQHF
NA	TRBV12-5	TRBJ2-5	NA	TGTGCTAGTTTAACGGCAGCACAAGAGACCCAGTACTTC	CASLTAAQETQYF
NA	TRBV18	TRBJ1-2	NA	TGTGCCAGCTCACCTTTAGCGACAGTCCATGGCTACACCTTC	CASSPLATVHGYTF
TRBD2	TRBV6-1	TRBJ2-1	few	TGTGCCAGCAGTGAGGGCGGGGAGGGGTACGAGCAGTTCTTC	CASSEGGEGYEQFF
TRBD1	TRBV19	TRBJ2-5	NA	TGTGCCAGTAGTCCTCATGCTCCAGGGGGCGGAGAAGAGACCCAGTACTTC	CASSPHAPGGGEETQYF